This T cell receptor (beta chain) originates from a study of T-cell memory formation after mild COVID-19. Study details: Largely, the TCR clusters proved donor specific.

Details on this clonotype: Its antigen is undetermined.

Notes on the study in general: Shrinking CD4+ clones resided mostly in CM and EM, and CD8+ ones in EMRA.

One entry per CDR3 protein, called by TCRdb with MiXCR from the 5' RACE reads. The table has 110,000 or so distinct CDR3 sequences, over 20% seen once. The germline gives CDR1 KGHDR, CDR2 SFDVKD. The CDR3 extends over 16 amino acids. Losses at the gene ends were 4 bases for V and 9 bases for J; bases not matched to a gene: 13. V is TRBV24-1 and J is TRBJ2-1; 8 positions agree with TRBD2. The source material was PBMCs or a T cell subset sorted from them (not recorded which). The TCR originated in a man aged 18 to 30 who had mild COVID-19 (a few samples of this study predate the infection). Cell type and time point are not known. The CDR3 nucleotides are TGTGCCACCAGTGACTTGGGACTAGGAGTGGACGGTGAGCAGTTCTTC. Translating gives CATSDLGLGVDGEQFF.